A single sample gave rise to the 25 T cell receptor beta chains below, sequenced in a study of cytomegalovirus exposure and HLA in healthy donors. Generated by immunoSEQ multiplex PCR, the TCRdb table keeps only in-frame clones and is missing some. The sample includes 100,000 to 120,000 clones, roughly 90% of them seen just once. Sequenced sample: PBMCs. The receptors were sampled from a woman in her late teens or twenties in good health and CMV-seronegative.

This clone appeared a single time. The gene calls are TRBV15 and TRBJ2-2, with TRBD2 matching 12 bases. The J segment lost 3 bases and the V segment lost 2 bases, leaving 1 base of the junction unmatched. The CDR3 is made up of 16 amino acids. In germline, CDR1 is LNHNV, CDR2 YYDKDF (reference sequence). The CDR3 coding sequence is TGTGCCACCAGCAGAAGACTAGCGGGGGACACCGGGGAGCTGTTTTTT. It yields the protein CATSRRLAGDTGELFF.

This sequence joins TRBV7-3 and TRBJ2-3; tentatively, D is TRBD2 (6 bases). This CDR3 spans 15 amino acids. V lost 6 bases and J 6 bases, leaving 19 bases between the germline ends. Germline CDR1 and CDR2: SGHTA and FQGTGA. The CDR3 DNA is TGTGCCAGCAGTACGGCCCCCGGGGGATCGGATACGCAGTATTTT. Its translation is CASSTAPGGSDTQYF.

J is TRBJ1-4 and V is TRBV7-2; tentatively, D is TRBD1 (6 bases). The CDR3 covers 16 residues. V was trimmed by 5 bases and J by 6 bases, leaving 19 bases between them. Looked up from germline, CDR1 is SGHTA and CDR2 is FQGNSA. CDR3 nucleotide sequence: TGTGCCAGCAGCCTACCCCACAGGGCGCGCGATGAAAAACTGTTTTTT. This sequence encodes CASSLPHRARDEKLFF.

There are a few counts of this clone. CDR3 nucleotides: TGTGCCAGCAACCCGGGACAAGCCTACGAGCAGTACTTC. Encoded protein: CASNPGQAYEQYF. The V and J genes are TRBV28 and TRBJ2-7; tentatively, D is TRBD1 (6 bases). There are 13 residues in the CDR3. V was shortened by 7 bases and J by 2 bases, with 12 bases between the two germline ends. CDR1 and CDR2 from the germline V gene are MDHEN and SYDVKM.

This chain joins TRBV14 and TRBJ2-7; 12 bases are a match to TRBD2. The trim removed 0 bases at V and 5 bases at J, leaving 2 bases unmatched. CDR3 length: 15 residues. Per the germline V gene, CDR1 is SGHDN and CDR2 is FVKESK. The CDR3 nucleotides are TGTGCCAGCAGCCAAGATGGACTAGCGGGGAACGAGCAGTACTTC. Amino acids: CASSQDGLAGNEQYF.

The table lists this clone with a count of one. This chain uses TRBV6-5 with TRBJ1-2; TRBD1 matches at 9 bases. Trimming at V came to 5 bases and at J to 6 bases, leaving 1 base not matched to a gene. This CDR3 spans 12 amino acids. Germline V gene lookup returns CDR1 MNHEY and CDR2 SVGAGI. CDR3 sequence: CASSTGGDGYTF. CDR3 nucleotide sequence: TGTGCCAGCAGTACAGGGGGCGATGGCTACACCTTC.

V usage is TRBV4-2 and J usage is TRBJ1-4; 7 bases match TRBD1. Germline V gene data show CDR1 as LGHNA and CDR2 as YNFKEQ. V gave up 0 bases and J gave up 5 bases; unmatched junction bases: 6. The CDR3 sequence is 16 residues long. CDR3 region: CASSQEVGTVNEKLFF. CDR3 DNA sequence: TGTGCCAGCAGCCAAGAGGTGGGGACAGTGAATGAAAAACTGTTTTTT.

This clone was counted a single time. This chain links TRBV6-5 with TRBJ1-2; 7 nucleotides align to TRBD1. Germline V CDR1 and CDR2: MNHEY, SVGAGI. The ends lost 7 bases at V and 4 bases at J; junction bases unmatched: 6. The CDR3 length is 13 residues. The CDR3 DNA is TGTGCCAGCACCTCGACAGGGCCCTATGGCTACACCTTC. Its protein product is CASTSTGPYGYTF.

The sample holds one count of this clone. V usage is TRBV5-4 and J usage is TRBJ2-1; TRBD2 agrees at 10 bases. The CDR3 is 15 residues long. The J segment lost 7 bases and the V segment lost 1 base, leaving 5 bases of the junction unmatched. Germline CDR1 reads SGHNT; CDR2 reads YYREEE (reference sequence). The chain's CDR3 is CASSLSGRAGNEQFF. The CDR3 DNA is TGTGCCAGCAGCTTGAGCGGGAGGGCAGGAAATGAGCAGTTCTTC.

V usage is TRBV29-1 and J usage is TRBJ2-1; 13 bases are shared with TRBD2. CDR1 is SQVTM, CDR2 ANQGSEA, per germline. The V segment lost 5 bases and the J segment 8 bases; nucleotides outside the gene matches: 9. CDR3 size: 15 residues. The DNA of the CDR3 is TGCAGCGTTATAATAACTAGCGGGGGGGCCTATGAGCAGTTCTTC. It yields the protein CSVIITSGGAYEQFF.

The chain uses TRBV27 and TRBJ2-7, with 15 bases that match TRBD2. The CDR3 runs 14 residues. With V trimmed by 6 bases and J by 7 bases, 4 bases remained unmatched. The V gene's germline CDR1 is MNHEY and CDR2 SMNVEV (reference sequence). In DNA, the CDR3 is TGTGCCAGCAGAGGACTAGCGGGAGGGTGGGAGCAGTACTTC. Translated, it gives CASRGLAGGWEQYF.

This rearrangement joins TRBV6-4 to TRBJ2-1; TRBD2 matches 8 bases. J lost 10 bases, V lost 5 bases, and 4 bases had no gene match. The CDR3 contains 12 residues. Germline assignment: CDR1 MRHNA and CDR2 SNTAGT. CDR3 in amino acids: CASSSLAGEQFF. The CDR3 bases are TGTGCCAGCAGTTCCTTAGCGGGAGAGCAGTTCTTC.

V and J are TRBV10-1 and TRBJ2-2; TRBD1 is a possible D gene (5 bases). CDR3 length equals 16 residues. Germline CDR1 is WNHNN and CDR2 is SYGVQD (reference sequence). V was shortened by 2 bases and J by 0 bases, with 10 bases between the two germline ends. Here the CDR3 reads CASSEILTANTGELFF. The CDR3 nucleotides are TGCGCCAGCAGTGAGATTTTGACAGCGAACACCGGGGAGCTGTTTTTT.

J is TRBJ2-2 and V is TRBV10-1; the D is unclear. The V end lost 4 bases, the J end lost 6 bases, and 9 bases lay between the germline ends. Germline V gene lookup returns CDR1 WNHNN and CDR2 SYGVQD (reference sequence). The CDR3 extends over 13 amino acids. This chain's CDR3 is CASSGSVAGELFF. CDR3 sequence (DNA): TGCGCCAGCAGTGGCAGCGTTGCCGGGGAGCTGTTTTTT.

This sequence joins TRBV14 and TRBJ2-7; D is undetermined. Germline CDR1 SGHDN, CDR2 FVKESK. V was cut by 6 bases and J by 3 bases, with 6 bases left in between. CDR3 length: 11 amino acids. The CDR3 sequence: CASRQYYEQYF. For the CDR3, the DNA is TGTGCCAGCAGACAATACTACGAGCAGTACTTC.

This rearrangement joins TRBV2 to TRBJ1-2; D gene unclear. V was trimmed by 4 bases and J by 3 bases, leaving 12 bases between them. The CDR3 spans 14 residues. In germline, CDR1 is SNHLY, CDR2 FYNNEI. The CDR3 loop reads CASSGRWSDYGYTF. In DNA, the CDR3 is TGTGCCAGCAGTGGAAGGTGGAGCGACTATGGCTACACCTTC.

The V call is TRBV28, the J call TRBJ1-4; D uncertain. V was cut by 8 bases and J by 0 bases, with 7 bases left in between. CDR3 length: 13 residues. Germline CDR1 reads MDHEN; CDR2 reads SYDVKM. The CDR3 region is CASGRATNEKLFF. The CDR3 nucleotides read TGTGCCAGCGGTCGGGCAACTAATGAAAAACTGTTTTTT.

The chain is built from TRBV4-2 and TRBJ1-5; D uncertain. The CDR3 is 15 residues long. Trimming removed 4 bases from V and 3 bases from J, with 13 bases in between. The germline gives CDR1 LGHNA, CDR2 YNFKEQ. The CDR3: CASSLTGKNNQPQHF. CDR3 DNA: TGTGCCAGCAGCCTGACGGGGAAAAACAATCAGCCCCAGCATTTT.

The CDR3 is CASSQGQGTQPQHF. The DNA for the CDR3 is TGCGCCAGCAGCCAAGGTCAGGGGACTCAGCCCCAGCATTTT. V gene TRBV4-1 combines with J gene TRBJ1-5, with D maybe TRBD1 (6 bases). CDR1 and CDR2 (germline): MGHRA, YSYEKL. The length of the CDR3 is 14 residues. V was trimmed by 1 base and J by 6 bases, leaving 10 bases between them.

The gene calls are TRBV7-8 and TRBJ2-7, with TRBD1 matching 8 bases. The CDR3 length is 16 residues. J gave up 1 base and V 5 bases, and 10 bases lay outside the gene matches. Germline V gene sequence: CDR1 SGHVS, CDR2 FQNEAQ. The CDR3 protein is CASSLGQGVRSYEQYF. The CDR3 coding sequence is TGTGCCAGCAGCCTCGGACAGGGTGTGAGGTCCTACGAGCAGTACTTC.

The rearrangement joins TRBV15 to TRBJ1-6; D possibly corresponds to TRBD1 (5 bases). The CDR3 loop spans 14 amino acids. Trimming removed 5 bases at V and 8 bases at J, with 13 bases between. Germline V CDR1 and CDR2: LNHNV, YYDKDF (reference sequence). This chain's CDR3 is CATSVQGRDSPLHF. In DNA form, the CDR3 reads TGTGCCACCAGCGTGCAGGGTAGGGATTCACCCCTCCACTTT.

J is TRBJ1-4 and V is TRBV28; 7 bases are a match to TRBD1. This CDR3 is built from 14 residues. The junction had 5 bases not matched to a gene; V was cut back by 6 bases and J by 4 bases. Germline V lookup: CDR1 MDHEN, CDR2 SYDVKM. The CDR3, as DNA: TGTGCCAGCAGGTCGGGACAGTATAATGAAAAACTGTTTTTT. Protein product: CASRSGQYNEKLFF.

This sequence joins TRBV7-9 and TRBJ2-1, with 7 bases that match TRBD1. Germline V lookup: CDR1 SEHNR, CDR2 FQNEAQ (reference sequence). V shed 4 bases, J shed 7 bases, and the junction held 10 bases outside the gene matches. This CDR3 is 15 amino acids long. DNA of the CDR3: TGTGCCAGCAGCTCTCTGGGGGACAGCAGGAATGAGCAGTTCTTC. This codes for CASSSLGDSRNEQFF.

The CDR3 coding sequence is TGTGCCAGCAGCCAAGATCCCCCGGGAGAGAGGAATGAGCAGTTCTTC. This encodes CASSQDPPGERNEQFF. This chain uses TRBV4-2 with TRBJ2-1, with D possibly being TRBD2 (6 bases). Trimming removed 0 bases at V and 7 bases at J, with 16 bases between. CDR3 length: 16 amino acids. Germline V lookup: CDR1 LGHNA, CDR2 YNFKEQ.

The CDR3 DNA is TGTGCCAGCTCACAACAGGGCTCACTGAGCAATCAGCCCCAGCATTTT. Translated: CASSQQGSLSNQPQHF. This rearrangement joins TRBV18 to TRBJ1-5, with TRBD1 as a possible D gene (6 bases). V was cut by 4 bases and J by 1 base, with 14 bases left in between. Germline CDR1 is KGHSH and CDR2 is LQKENI. The length of the CDR3 is 16 residues.